The clone carrying this T cell receptor delta chain was counted a few times. The antigen is unknown. Given a far larger clone just one base away, this is likely a sequencing read error. The same CDR3 can be traced to other DNA sequences in this sample. TCRdb fed the RT-PCR reads into CATT to redo clone calling. The sample includes fewer than 350 delta-chain clones, about 19% of them seen just once. These data belong to a study of gammadelta T cells in human blood. Germline loops: CDR1 GEAIGNYY, CDR2 EKD. There are 22 residues in the CDR3. The V gene end was trimmed by 0 bases and the J gene end by 4 bases; junction bases not matched to a gene: 18. Study results and caveats: Right after birth, innate γδ T cells reportedly expanded polyclonally after microbial exposure.

The sequencing input was Vgamma9Vdelta2 gamma-delta T cells from fetal blood. This clonotype originated in a human fetus. The V and J genes are TRDV2 and TRDJ3, with TRDD3 matching over 9 bases. In DNA form, the CDR3 reads TGTGCCTGTGACACCGTACTGGGGGACTCGAGTTCGGCGAGTTGGGACACCCGACAGATGTTTTTC. Its translation: CACDTVLGDSSSASWDTRQMFF.